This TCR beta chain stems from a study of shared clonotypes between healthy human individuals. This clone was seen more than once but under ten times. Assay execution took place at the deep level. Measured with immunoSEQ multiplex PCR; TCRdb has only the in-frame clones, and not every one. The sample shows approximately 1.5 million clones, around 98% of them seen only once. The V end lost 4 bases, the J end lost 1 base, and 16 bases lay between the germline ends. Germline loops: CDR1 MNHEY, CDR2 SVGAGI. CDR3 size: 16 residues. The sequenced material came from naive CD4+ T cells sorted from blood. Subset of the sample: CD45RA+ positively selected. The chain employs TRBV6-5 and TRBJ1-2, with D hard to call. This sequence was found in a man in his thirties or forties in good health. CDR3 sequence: CASSSGPFRINYGYTF. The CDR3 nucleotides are TGTGCCAGCAGTTCCGGACCCTTTCGGATTAACTATGGCTACACCTTC.